Ten or more counts support the clone carrying this TCR beta chain. Antigen specificity is unknown. The data are from a study of T cells after yellow fever vaccination. The study made its TCR cDNA through 5'RACE template switching. That step introduced a universal primer site along with UMIs. TCRdb analysed the 5' RACE reads with MiXCR anew, one entry per CDR3 protein. This table holds some 340,000 distinct CDR3 sequences, about 10% found once. The CDR3 sequence is 15 residues long. Germline V gives CDR1 MNHEY, CDR2 SVGAGI. The trim removed 6 bases at V and 1 base at J, leaving 6 bases unmatched. The study, taken as a whole, reports: Repertoires sorted by FACS could include abundant clonotypes that are contaminants from the bulk population.

V usage is TRBV6-5 and J usage is TRBJ2-4; 7 bases map to TRBD1. This sample comprised CD4+ T cells sorted from PBMCs, obtained 45 days after the yellow fever booster vaccination. The clonotype comes from a man between 18 and 29 years old who received the YFV17D yellow fever vaccine. CDR3 sequence (DNA): TGTGCCAGCAGCTTGACAGGGCTCGCCAAAAACATTCAGTACTTC. Translated, it gives CASSLTGLAKNIQYF.